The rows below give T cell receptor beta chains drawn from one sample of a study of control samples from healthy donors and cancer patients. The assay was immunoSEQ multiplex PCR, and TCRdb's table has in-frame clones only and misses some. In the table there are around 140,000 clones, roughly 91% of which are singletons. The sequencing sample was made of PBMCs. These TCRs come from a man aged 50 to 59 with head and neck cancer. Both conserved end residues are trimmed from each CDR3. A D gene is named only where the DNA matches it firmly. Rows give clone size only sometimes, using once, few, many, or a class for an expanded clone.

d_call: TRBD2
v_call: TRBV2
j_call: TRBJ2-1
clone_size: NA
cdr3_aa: ASSQRLAGVYNEQF

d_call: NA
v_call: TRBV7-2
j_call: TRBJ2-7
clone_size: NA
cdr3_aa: ASSKTRGAKFSYEQY

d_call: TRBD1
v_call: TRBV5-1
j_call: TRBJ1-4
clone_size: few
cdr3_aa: ASSGQGSNEKLF

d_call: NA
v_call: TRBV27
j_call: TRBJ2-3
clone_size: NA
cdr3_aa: ASSTLDSIFTDTQY

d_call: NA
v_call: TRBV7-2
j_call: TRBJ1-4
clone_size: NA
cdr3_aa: ASSFQGREKLF

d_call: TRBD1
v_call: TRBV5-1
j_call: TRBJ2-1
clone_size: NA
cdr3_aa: ASSPGQVIYEQF

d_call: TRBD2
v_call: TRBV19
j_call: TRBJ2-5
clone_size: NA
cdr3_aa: ASSIGGEAQY

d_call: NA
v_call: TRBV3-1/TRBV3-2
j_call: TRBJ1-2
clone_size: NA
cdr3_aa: ASSQGTQLYGYT

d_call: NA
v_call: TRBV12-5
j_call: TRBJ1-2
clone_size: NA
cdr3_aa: ASGLVRSHRTANYGYT

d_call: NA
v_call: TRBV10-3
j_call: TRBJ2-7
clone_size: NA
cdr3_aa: AISEPDRTYEQY

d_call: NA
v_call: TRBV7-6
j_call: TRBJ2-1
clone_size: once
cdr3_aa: ASSSRQKSYNEQF

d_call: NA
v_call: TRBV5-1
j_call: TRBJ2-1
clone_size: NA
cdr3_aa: ASSVTYNEQF

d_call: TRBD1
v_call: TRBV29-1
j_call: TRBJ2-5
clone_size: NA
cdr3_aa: SVVAGGSETQY

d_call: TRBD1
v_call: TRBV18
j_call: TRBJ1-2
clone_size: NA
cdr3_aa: ASSPQTPGQGAVVRGYT

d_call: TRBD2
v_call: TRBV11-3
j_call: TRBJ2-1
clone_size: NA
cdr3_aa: ASKKGRGSHNEQF

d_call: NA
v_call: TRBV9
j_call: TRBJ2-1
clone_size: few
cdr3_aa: ASSVGGRRINEQF

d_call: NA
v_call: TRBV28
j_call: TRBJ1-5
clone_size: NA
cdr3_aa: ASSIAPTRKSNQPQH

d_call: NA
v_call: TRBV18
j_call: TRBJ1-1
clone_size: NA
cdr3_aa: ASSPVGGMNTEAF

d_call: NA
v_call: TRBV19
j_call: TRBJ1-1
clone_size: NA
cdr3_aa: ASRENTEAF

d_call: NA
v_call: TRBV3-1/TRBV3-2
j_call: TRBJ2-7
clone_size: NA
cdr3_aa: ASSPGLGSYEQY

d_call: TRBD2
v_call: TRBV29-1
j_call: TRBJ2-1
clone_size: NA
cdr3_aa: SVTSGAYNEQF

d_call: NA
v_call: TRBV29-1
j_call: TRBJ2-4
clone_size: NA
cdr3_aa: SVGGGCGDIQY

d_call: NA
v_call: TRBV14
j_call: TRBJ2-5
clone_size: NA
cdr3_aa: ASSLQFETQY

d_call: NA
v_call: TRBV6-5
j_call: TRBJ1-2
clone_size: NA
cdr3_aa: ASSYGDYGYT

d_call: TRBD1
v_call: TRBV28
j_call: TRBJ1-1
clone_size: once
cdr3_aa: ASSEIGGGTEAF

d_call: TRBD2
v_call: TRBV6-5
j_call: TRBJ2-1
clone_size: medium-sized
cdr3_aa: ASSILAGGRNEQF

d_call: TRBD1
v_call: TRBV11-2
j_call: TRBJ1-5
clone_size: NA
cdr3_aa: ASSPDRDQPQH

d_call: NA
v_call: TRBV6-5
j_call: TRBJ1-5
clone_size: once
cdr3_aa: ASSQATTSNQPQH

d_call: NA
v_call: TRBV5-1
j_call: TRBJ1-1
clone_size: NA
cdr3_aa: ASSTNPGMNTEAF

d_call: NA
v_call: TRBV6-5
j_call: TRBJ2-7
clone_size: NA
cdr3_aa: ASRPGQSYEQY

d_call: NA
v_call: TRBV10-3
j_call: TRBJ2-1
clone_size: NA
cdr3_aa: AISESASGTHNEQF

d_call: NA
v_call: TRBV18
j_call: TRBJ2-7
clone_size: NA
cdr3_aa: ASSPEETYEQY

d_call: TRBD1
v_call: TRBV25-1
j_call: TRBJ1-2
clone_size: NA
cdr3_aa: ASSEVGRTGNGYT

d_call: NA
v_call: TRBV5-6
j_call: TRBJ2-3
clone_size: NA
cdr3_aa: ASSLLGTTDTQY

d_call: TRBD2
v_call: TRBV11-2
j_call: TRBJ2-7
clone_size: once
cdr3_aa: ASSLDPGLAGPYEQY

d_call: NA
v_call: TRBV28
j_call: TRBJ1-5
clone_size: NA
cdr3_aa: ASSLLHRPLGNQPQH

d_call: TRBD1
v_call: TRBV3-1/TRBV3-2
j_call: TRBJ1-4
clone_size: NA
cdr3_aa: ASSHTRTGNEKLF

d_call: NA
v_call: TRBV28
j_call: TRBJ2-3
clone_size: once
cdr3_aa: ASSLANTQY

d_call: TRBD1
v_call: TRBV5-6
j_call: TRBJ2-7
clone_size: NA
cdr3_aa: ASSSSIGTGFYEQY

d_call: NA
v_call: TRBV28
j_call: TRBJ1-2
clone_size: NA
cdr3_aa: ASSPSGAIYGYT

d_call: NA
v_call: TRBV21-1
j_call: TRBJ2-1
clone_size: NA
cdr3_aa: ASSKVKGQNEQF